Following are 14 T cell receptor beta chains from one sample sequenced in a study of control samples from healthy donors and cancer patients. Produced via immunoSEQ multiplex PCR; TCRdb's table is partial and in-frame only. The sample shows over 85,000 clones, around 85% of them seen only once. Sequencing was performed on PBMCs. These receptors all stem from an older man with lung cancer.

The chain links TRBV15 to TRBJ1-5; TRBD1 agrees at 11 bases. Germline CDR1 is LNHNV and CDR2 is YYDKDF (reference sequence). V was pared by 2 bases and J by 5 bases, with 5 bases of the junction left unmatched. The CDR3 is 16 residues long. The CDR3: CATSRLGQGAYQPQHF. Here the CDR3 DNA reads TGTGCCACCAGCAGACTAGGACAGGGGGCGTATCAGCCCCAGCATTTT.

This clone has only one observation. The chain is built from TRBV20-1 and TRBJ1-1; 7 bases are shared with TRBD1. Germline assignment: CDR1 DFQATT and CDR2 SNEGSKA (reference sequence). There are 12 residues in the CDR3. V dropped 3 bases and J dropped 8; count of bases not matched to a gene: 6. The CDR3 nucleotides are TGCAGTGCTAGTAAGGGACAGAAGGAAGCTTTCTTT. Translation gives CSASKGQKEAFF.

V is TRBV5-6 and J is TRBJ1-2; D not certain. Germline CDR1 SGHDT, CDR2 YYEEEE. V was pared by 3 bases and J by 8 bases, with 11 bases between. CDR3 length: 12 amino acids. The CDR3 loop reads CASSWRGNGYTF. The CDR3 DNA sequence: TGTGCCAGCAGCTGGAGAGGGAACGGCTACACCTTC.

The CDR3 nucleotides are TGTGCCAGCAGCTTAGGTCTTCTTCAAAATCAGCCCCAGCATTTT. Amino acids: CASSLGLLQNQPQHF. The chain links TRBV7-2 to TRBJ1-5, with D uncertain. The CDR3 runs to 15 residues. From germline, CDR1 is SGHTA and CDR2 FQGNSA. Trimming took off 1 base at V and 4 bases at J, with 11 bases between the two ends. Filled out from reference TRBV7-2 and TRBJ1-5, the complete variable domain reads GAGVSQSPSNKVTEKGKDVELRCDPISGHTALYWYRQSLGQGLEFLIYFQGNSAPDKSGLPSDRFSAERTGGSVSTLTIQRTQQEDSAVYLCASSLGLLQNQPQHFGDGTRLSIL.

V usage is TRBV7-9 and J usage is TRBJ1-1; tentatively, D is TRBD1 (5 bases). In germline, CDR1 is SEHNR, CDR2 FQNEAQ (reference sequence). There are 13 residues in the CDR3. The V and J ends lost 11 bases and 1 base respectively, with 14 bases between them. The CDR3, as DNA: TGTGCCGGCAACCTACAGGAGAACACTGAAGCTTTCTTT. Translating gives CAGNLQENTEAFF.

This clone was picked up one time. This sequence joins TRBV19 and TRBJ1-5, with a tentative D call TRBD1 (6 bases). Germline-derived CDR1 and CDR2 are LNHDA and SQIVND (reference sequence). Trimming took off 6 bases at V and 2 bases at J, with 14 bases between the two ends. The CDR3 is 15 residues long. CDR3 amino acids: CASSLWGGGNQPQHF. As DNA, the CDR3 is TGTGCCAGTAGCCTCTGGGGGGGCGGCAATCAGCCCCAGCATTTT. The complete variable domain, with remaining parts taken from reference TRBV19 and TRBJ1-5, reads DGGITQSPKYLFRKEGQNVTLSCEQNLNHDAMYWYRQDPGQGLRLIYYSQIVNDFQKGDIAEGYSVSREKKESFPLTVTSAQKNPTAFYLCASSLWGGGNQPQHFGDGTRLSIL.

The chain recombines TRBV5-1 with TRBJ1-2; TRBD1 aligns across 8 bases. The V and J ends lost 7 bases and 0 bases, in that order; junction bases with no gene match: 17. Germline values: CDR1 SGHRS, CDR2 YFSETQ. CDR3 length: 18 residues. The CDR3, as DNA: TGCGCCAGCGCAAGACGACAGGGGAGTATCTATGCTAACTATGGCTACACCTTC. Translating it yields CASARRQGSIYANYGYTF. Supplemented by reference TRBV5-1 and TRBJ1-2, the full variable domain reads KAGVTQTPRYLIKTRGQQVTLSCSPISGHRSVSWYQQTPGQGLQFLFEYFSETQRNKGNFPGRFSGRQFSNSRSEMNVSTLELGDSALYLCASARRQGSIYANYGYTFGSGTRLTVV.

V and J are TRBV19 and TRBJ2-6; D unresolved. Germline V gene data show CDR1 as LNHDA and CDR2 as SQIVND (reference sequence). This CDR3 comprises 14 residues. V was clipped by 5 bases and J by 0 bases, with 5 bases between them. The CDR3 spells CASSPYSGANVLTF. CDR3 nucleotides: TGTGCCAGTAGTCCGTACTCTGGGGCCAACGTCCTGACTTTC. Using reference TRBV19 and TRBJ2-6 for the parts outside the CDR3, the full variable domain is DGGITQSPKYLFRKEGQNVTLSCEQNLNHDAMYWYRQDPGQGLRLIYYSQIVNDFQKGDIAEGYSVSREKKESFPLTVTSAQKNPTAFYLCASSPYSGANVLTFGAGSRLTVL.

The rearrangement links TRBV24-1 to TRBJ2-3; TRBD2 is a possible D gene (5 bases). The length of the CDR3 is 13 residues. Trimming shortened V by 8 bases and J by 1 base, and 9 bases separated the two germline ends. CDR1 KGHDR and CDR2 SFDVKD come from the germline V gene. DNA for the CDR3: TGTGCCACCACCCCCGGGGGCACAGATACGCAGTATTTT. The encoded protein is CATTPGGTDTQYF.

The chain is built from TRBV6-1 and TRBJ2-6; no firm D call. In germline, CDR1 is MNHNS, CDR2 SASEGT. V was shortened by 2 bases and J by 4 bases, with 3 bases between the two germline ends. There are 13 residues in the CDR3. CDR3 region: CASSERGANVLTF. For the CDR3, the DNA is TGTGCCAGCAGTGAAAGAGGGGCCAACGTCCTGACTTTC.

The chain joins TRBV5-1 to TRBJ1-2; TRBD1 aligns across 7 bases. Germline values: CDR1 SGHRS, CDR2 YFSETQ. The CDR3 consists of 15 residues. Trimming at V came to 4 bases and at J to 8 bases, leaving 14 bases not matched to a gene. The CDR3 bases are TGCGCCAGCAGCGCGGGACAGCCGGTGGGAGGGGGCTACACCTTC. Its protein is CASSAGQPVGGGYTF.

The V gene is TRBV6-6, the J gene TRBJ2-2; D possibly corresponds to TRBD1 (5 bases). This CDR3 contains 12 residues. From germline, CDR1 is MNHNY and CDR2 SVGAGI (reference sequence). Trimming shortened V by 10 bases and J by 1 base, and 7 bases separated the two germline ends. CDR3 amino acids: CAIGQNTGELFF. The CDR3 nucleotides are TGTGCCATCGGACAGAACACCGGGGAGCTGTTTTTT.

The chain employs TRBV19 and TRBJ1-5, with a tentative D call TRBD1 (5 bases). V lost 4 bases and J lost 4, with 8 bases in between. The CDR3 contains 13 residues. Germline V gives CDR1 LNHDA, CDR2 SQIVND (reference sequence). The DNA of the CDR3 is TGTGCCAGTAGTAACGGGGGAAATCAGCCCCAGCATTTT. Amino acid sequence: CASSNGGNQPQHF.

The J gene is TRBJ2-7, the V gene TRBV18, with 10 bases identical to TRBD1. Germline assignment: CDR1 KGHSH and CDR2 LQKENI. CDR3 length: 16 amino acids. V gave up 1 base and J gave up 5 bases; unmatched junction bases: 8. CDR3: CASSPLRPGQGNEQYF. DNA for the CDR3: TGTGCCAGCTCACCACTCCGTCCGGGACAGGGGAACGAGCAGTACTTC.